These T cell receptor beta chains were read from a single sample in a study of T cell responses to AZD1222 COVID-19 vaccine. The protocol was immunoSEQ multiplex PCR, while the TCRdb copy is restricted to in-frame clones and leaves out a portion. Of tens of thousands of clones in the sample, about 89% are singletons; the top ten hold over 25%. The sequences come from peripheral blood, collected 28 days after the second AZD1222 dose. These receptors were obtained from an adult who received the AZD1222 COVID-19 vaccine. Each CDR3 is given with its conserved first and last residue. A D gene is named only where the DNA matches it firmly. Only some rows state a clone size, as once, few, many or a class for expanded clones.

v_call	d_call	clone_size	j_call	cdr3_nt	cdr3_aa
TRBV27	NA	NA	TRBJ2-1	TGTGCCAGCAGTTTATGGACAGATTACAATGAGCAGTTCTTC	CASSLWTDYNEQFF
TRBV27	NA	NA	TRBJ2-2	TGTGCCAGCAGTCCGGAACCGGGGCCTTCAGCGTCCGGGGAGCTGTTTTTT	CASSPEPGPSASGELFF
TRBV12-3/TRBV12-4	TRBD1	NA	TRBJ1-2	TGTGCCAGCACCGCCATGACAGGGGATGGCTACACCTTC	CASTAMTGDGYTF
TRBV19	TRBD2	NA	TRBJ2-1	TGTGCCAGTTCTCTGGGGGGGAATGAGCAGTTCTTC	CASSLGGNEQFF
TRBV3-1/TRBV3-2	TRBD1	NA	TRBJ2-7	TGTGCCAGCAGCCAAAGAGCAGACAGGGGCTACGAGCAGTACTTC	CASSQRADRGYEQYF
TRBV5-4	NA	NA	TRBJ2-7	TGTGCCAGCAGCACAACGCAGGGTTACGAGCAGTACTTC	CASSTTQGYEQYF
TRBV3-1/TRBV3-2	NA	NA	TRBJ1-3	TGTGCCAGCAGCCAAGATACAACAAGCGGAAACACCATATATTTT	CASSQDTTSGNTIYF
TRBV6-1	NA	NA	TRBJ2-3	TGTGCCAGCAGTGAAGCGGGCACAGATACGCAGTATTTT	CASSEAGTDTQYF
TRBV7-9	TRBD1	NA	TRBJ1-1	TGTGCCAGCAGCCCGGGACAGGGAAACACTGAAGCTTTCTTT	CASSPGQGNTEAFF
TRBV18	NA	NA	TRBJ1-2	TGTGCCAGCTCACCGGGACTTAACTATGGCTACACCTTC	CASSPGLNYGYTF
TRBV12-3/TRBV12-4	NA	NA	TRBJ1-3	TGTGCCAGCAGAATGGCTGGAAACACCATATATTTT	CASRMAGNTIYF
TRBV6-5	TRBD1	NA	TRBJ2-7	TGTGCCAGCGCCGGGACAGAGATTCTCGAGCAGTACTTC	CASAGTEILEQYF
TRBV6-5	NA	once	TRBJ2-3	TGTGCCAGCAGCTCAGATTTACGCACAGATACGCAGTATTTT	CASSSDLRTDTQYF
TRBV21-1	NA	once	TRBJ2-1	TGTGCCAGCAGCAAGGACCGTGGGGGGCAGTTCTTC	CASSKDRGGQFF
TRBV5-6	TRBD2	NA	TRBJ2-7	TGTGCCAGCAGCGTACTAGCGGGAGACCGCTACGAGCAGTACTTC	CASSVLAGDRYEQYF
TRBV3-1/TRBV3-2	NA	once	TRBJ1-1	TGTGCCAGCAGCCTCGCTACGGGGAGCACTGAAGCTTTCTTT	CASSLATGSTEAFF
TRBV3-1/TRBV3-2	TRBD1	NA	TRBJ1-2	TGTGCCAGCAGCCAAGGGGAGACAGGGGGAAGGTATGGCTACACCTTC	CASSQGETGGRYGYTF
TRBV7-9	NA	NA	TRBJ2-1	TGTGCCAGCAGCGTCGGGCGGAGCCCCAATGAGCAGTTCTTC	CASSVGRSPNEQFF
TRBV18	NA	NA	TRBJ2-5	TGTGCCAGCTCACCACAAGAGACCCAGTACTTC	CASSPQETQYF
TRBV11-3	TRBD2	NA	TRBJ2-7	TGTGCCAGCAGCCTCAACGGACTAGCGAGCGAGCAGTACTTC	CASSLNGLASEQYF
TRBV11-1	NA	once	TRBJ1-1	TGTGCCAGCACTTCACTGGGCAATAAAGCTTTCTTT	CASTSLGNKAFF
TRBV12-3/TRBV12-4	NA	NA	TRBJ1-6	TGTGCCAGCAGTTTCGGGTCACCCCTCCACTTT	CASSFGSPLHF
TRBV7-9	TRBD2	NA	TRBJ2-7	TGTGCCAGCAGCTTAGGGGGAGGACTAGCGGGACTCTCCTACGAGCAGTACTTC	CASSLGGGLAGLSYEQYF
TRBV10-3	NA	NA	TRBJ2-7	TGTGCCATTAGTTCCGAAGGCGAGCAGTACTTC	CAISSEGEQYF
TRBV15	NA	NA	TRBJ2-7	TGTGCCACCAGCATGAGACCGGAATCCTACGAGCAGTACTTC	CATSMRPESYEQYF
TRBV6-6	NA	NA	TRBJ1-2	TGTGCCAGCAGTGTCGCAGTTGGTGGCTACACCTTC	CASSVAVGGYTF
TRBV24-1	NA	NA	TRBJ1-5	TGTGCCACCAGTGATACGAGTCAGCCCCAGCATTTT	CATSDTSQPQHF
TRBV10-2	NA	NA	TRBJ2-7	TGCGCCAGCAGTGATCGCGGCCGCTCCTACGAGCAGTACTTC	CASSDRGRSYEQYF
TRBV28	NA	once	TRBJ1-4	TGTGCCAGCAGCCCCCCCGCCCGTGGGGTAGGGTTGGCTAATGAAAAACTGTTTTTT	CASSPPARGVGLANEKLFF
TRBV19	TRBD1	NA	TRBJ2-7	TGTGCCAGTAGTCCGGGACAGGGGGGAACCTACGAGCAGTACTTC	CASSPGQGGTYEQYF
TRBV7-2	TRBD2	NA	TRBJ2-3	TGTGCCAGCAGCTTTAGCGGGAGAGGCACAGATACGCAGTATTTT	CASSFSGRGTDTQYF
TRBV11-2	NA	NA	TRBJ2-1	TGTGCCAGCAGCTTAGACGAAGGCTCCTACAATGAGCAGTTCTTC	CASSLDEGSYNEQFF
TRBV11-3	TRBD1	NA	TRBJ2-5	TGTGCCAGCAGCTGGGGGACAGGGAGAGAAGAGACCCAGTACTTC	CASSWGTGREETQYF
TRBV19	TRBD2	NA	TRBJ2-7	TGTGCCAGTAGTGCGAGCGGGAGGGCGTCCTACGAGCAGTACTTC	CASSASGRASYEQYF
TRBV11-2	NA	NA	TRBJ2-5	TGTGGCTCAGCAGGGACTTTAGAGACCCAGTACTTC	CGSAGTLETQYF
TRBV28	NA	NA	TRBJ1-2	TGTGCCAGCAGTTTACGGGGGTACAGGGTTGGGGATGGCTACACCTTC	CASSLRGYRVGDGYTF
TRBV7-2	NA	NA	TRBJ1-1	TGTGCCAGCAGCTCCCAAGGGGGGGGGAACACTGAAGCTTTCTTT	CASSSQGGGNTEAFF
TRBV28	TRBD1	NA	TRBJ2-5	TGTGCCAGCAGTTCTCCGACAGGGGGAGCAGAGACCCAGTACTTC	CASSSPTGGAETQYF
TRBV10-3	NA	NA	TRBJ2-5	TGTGCCATCAGTACAGGCGGGACACGACAAGAGACCCAGTACTTC	CAISTGGTRQETQYF
TRBV5-1	NA	NA	TRBJ2-2	TGCGCCAGCAGCTTGGGAGCGGACGGTGTCACCGGGGAGCTGTTTTTT	CASSLGADGVTGELFF
TRBV6-5	NA	NA	TRBJ2-7	TGTGCCAGCAGTTTGATTTACAAAGACGAGCAGTACTTC	CASSLIYKDEQYF
TRBV19	TRBD1	NA	TRBJ1-2	TGTGCCAGTAGTATCAACAGGGGGCAAATGGATGGCTACACCTTC	CASSINRGQMDGYTF
TRBV5-4	TRBD1	NA	TRBJ2-2	TGTGCCAGCAGCGGGGACAGTATATACACCGGGGAGCTGTTTTTT	CASSGDSIYTGELFF
TRBV27	NA	NA	TRBJ2-5	TGTGCCAGCAGTCCACTAGTATGGGGAGAGACCCAGTACTTC	CASSPLVWGETQYF
TRBV7-8	NA	NA	TRBJ1-1	TGTGCCAGCAGCTTAGAGAGGAAGAACACTGAAGCTTTCTTT	CASSLERKNTEAFF
TRBV12-2	NA	NA	TRBJ1-3	TGTGCACCCCGGATACATTCTGGAAACACCATATATTTT	CAPRIHSGNTIYF
TRBV11-2	NA	NA	TRBJ2-3	TGTGCCAGCAGCTTAAAAGATACGCAGTATTTT	CASSLKDTQYF
TRBV6-4	NA	few	TRBJ2-1	TGTGCCAGCAGTGACGGGAGCTCCTACAATGAGCAGTTCTTC	CASSDGSSYNEQFF
TRBV4-2	NA	NA	TRBJ2-5	TGTGCCAGCAGCCAAGCCACAGGCGAGGAGACCCAGTACTTC	CASSQATGEETQYF
TRBV7-9	NA	NA	TRBJ2-3	TGTGCCAGCAGCAGCCGGGACATCACAGATACGCAGTATTTT	CASSSRDITDTQYF
TRBV5-8	NA	NA	TRBJ1-2	TGTGCCAGCAGCTTGGTACAGGCCTATGGCTACACCTTC	CASSLVQAYGYTF
TRBV3-1/TRBV3-2	NA	once	TRBJ1-1	TGTGCCAGCAGCCAAGAGCCTCGGGAAACTGAAGCTTTCTTT	CASSQEPRETEAFF
TRBV29-1	TRBD1	once	TRBJ1-4	TGCAGCAACCGGGACAGGGTTAATGAAAAACTGTTTTTT	CSNRDRVNEKLFF
TRBV5-4	TRBD1	NA	TRBJ1-1	TGTGCCAGCAGCACCAGACAGGGGGGCACTGAAGCTTTCTTT	CASSTRQGGTEAFF
TRBV11-3	NA	NA	TRBJ1-2	TGTGCCAGCAGCTTAGAGGGCCGGGCCGGTAACTATGGCTACACCTTC	CASSLEGRAGNYGYTF
TRBV5-5	TRBD1	once	TRBJ1-5	TGTGCCAGCAGCTTAGGACAGGGAGGGGGTCAGCCCCAGCATTTT	CASSLGQGGGQPQHF